The 18 T cell receptor beta chains reported below all come from one sample, sequenced in a study of radiation and T cells in renal cell carcinoma. Repertoires were generated with immunoSEQ multiplex PCR, while TCRdb's copy carries only in-frame clones and drops some. The sample shows about 150,000 clones, about 88% of them seen only once. Time point reported: baseline pretreatment blood. Treatment described: 15 Gy SBRT to primary tumor, nephrectomy 4 weeks later. The sequences come from blood, collected from a patient whose treatment included radiotherapy and nephrectomy. The receptors stem from a woman between 50 and 59 years old with renal cell carcinoma.

The chain joins TRBV12-5 to TRBJ2-3, with D perhaps TRBD2 (6 bases). This CDR3 spans 16 amino acids. Germline V CDR1 and CDR2: LGHNT, FRNRAP. V gave up 2 bases and J gave up 1 base, with 13 bases separating them. CDR3 residues: CASGLRRGPGTDTQYF. The CDR3 DNA reads as TGTGCTAGTGGTTTGAGGAGGGGACCGGGCACAGATACGCAGTATTTT.

The chain links TRBV5-1 to TRBJ2-1; 7 bases are shared with TRBD1. Trimming took 7 bases from V and 0 from J; bases not matched to a gene: 7. The CDR3 has 15 amino acids. The germline gives CDR1 SGHRS, CDR2 YFSETQ. In DNA, the CDR3 is TGCGCCAGCCAGACACAGGGGAGCTCCTACAATGAGCAGTTCTTC. It is translated as CASQTQGSSYNEQFF.

Points on this clone: One end of the junction does not line up with germline, which may come from a read error. This chain's CDR3 is CAISELGYNEQFF. The CDR3 nucleotides are TGTGCCATCAGTGAGTTGGGATACAATGAGCAGTTCTTC. V is TRBV6-6 and J is TRBJ2-1, with D uncertain. The CDR3 consists of 13 residues. CDR1 and CDR2 from the germline V gene are MNHNY and SVGAGI (reference sequence).

The V call is TRBV28, the J call TRBJ1-1; 7 bases line up with TRBD1. V was clipped by 4 bases and J by 6 bases; unmatched bases: 2. Germline V gene sequence: CDR1 MDHEN, CDR2 SYDVKM. The length of the CDR3 is 12 residues. The CDR3 DNA is TGTGCCAGCAGTTATGGGACAGCTGAAGCTTTCTTT. Encoded protein: CASSYGTAEAFF.

The chain couples TRBV30 to TRBJ2-5; D is ambiguous. Per the germline V gene, CDR1 is GTSNPN and CDR2 is SVGIG (reference sequence). The CDR3 is 13 amino acids. V lost 3 bases, J lost 12 bases, and 20 bases lay in between. DNA of the CDR3: TGTGCCTGGAGGGCAGACCCCTTCTCGGCGGAGTACTTC. It specifies CAWRADPFSAEYF.

V gene TRBV5-6 combines with J gene TRBJ2-5, with D uncertain. V shed 4 bases and J shed 2 bases, with 12 bases lying between them. The germline CDR1 and CDR2 sequences are SGHDT and YYEEEE. The CDR3 consists of 14 residues. CDR3 in DNA: TGTGCCAGCAGCCAGGTGGCAGTGCAAGAGACCCAGTACTTC. Protein product: CASSQVAVQETQYF. The whole variable domain, filled in from reference TRBV5-6 and TRBJ2-5, reads DAGVTQSPTHLIKTRGQQVTLRCSPKSGHDTVSWYQQALGQGPQFIFQYYEEEERQRGNFPDRFSGHQFPNYSSELNVNALLLGDSALYLCASSQVAVQETQYFGPGTRLLVL.

CDR3 in amino acids: CASRSAGTGDGYTF. As DNA, the CDR3 is TGTGCCAGCAGATCTGCCGGGACAGGGGATGGCTACACCTTC. This chain uses TRBV11-2 with TRBJ1-2, with 10 bases fitting TRBD1. V dropped 6 bases and J dropped 6; count of bases not matched to a gene: 7. Germline CDR1 SGHAT, CDR2 FQNNGV. The CDR3 is 14 amino acids.

The J gene is TRBJ1-1, the V gene TRBV20-1; D is uncertain. The CDR3 length is 11 residues. Trimming took 6 bases from V and 8 from J, leaving 13 bases between them. Looked up from germline, CDR1 is DFQATT and CDR2 is SNEGSKA (reference sequence). CDR3 bases: TGCAGTGCCACCGTTCTTGGGGAAGCTTTCTTT. It encodes CSATVLGEAFF.

This clone was counted only a few times. The chain couples TRBV30 to TRBJ2-1; D unresolved. The germline V gene encodes CDR1 GTSNPN and CDR2 SVGIG (reference sequence). V lost 3 bases and J lost 8, with 23 bases in between. The CDR3 runs to 16 residues. CDR3 sequence: CAWRALDALIKDEQFF. In DNA, the CDR3 is TGTGCCTGGAGGGCACTGGACGCCCTGATTAAGGATGAGCAGTTCTTC. The complete variable domain, with remaining parts taken from reference TRBV30 and TRBJ2-1, reads SQTIHQWPATLVQPVGSPLSLECTVEGTSNPNLYWYRQAAGRGLQLLFYSVGIGQISSEVPQNLSASRPQDRQFILSSKKLLLSDSGFYLCAWRALDALIKDEQFFGPGTRLTVL.

Of note for this clone: Germline and junction disagree at one end, which may indicate a read error. The chain employs TRBV7-7 and TRBJ2-1; the D is unclear. This CDR3 spans 13 amino acids. CDR1 is SSHAT and CDR2 is FNYEAQ in the germline V gene (reference sequence). The CDR3 region is CASSLVAQREQFF. CDR3 sequence (DNA): TGTGCTAGCAGCTTGGTTGCTCAGCGAGAGCAGTTCTTC. The whole variable domain, filled in from reference TRBV7-7 and TRBJ2-1, reads GAGVSQSPRYKVTKRGQDVTLRCDPISSHATLYWYQQALGQGPEFLTYFNYEAQPDKSGLPSDRFSAERPEGSISTLTIQRTEQRDSAMYRCASSLVAQREQFFGPGTRLTVL.

The chain has TRBV6-6 and TRBJ1-5; a weak D match, TRBD1 (6 bases). Germline assignment: CDR1 MNHNY and CDR2 SVGAGI (reference sequence). Trimming shortened V by 6 bases and J by 11 bases, and 20 bases separated the two germline ends. This CDR3 comprises 14 residues. The CDR3 region has the DNA TGTGCCAGCAGACTCACAGGGAGGGACAAGACCCAGCATTTT. It is translated as CASRLTGRDKTQHF.

V gene TRBV14 combines with J gene TRBJ2-5, with 7 bases identical to TRBD1. J gave up 5 bases and V 2 bases, and 5 bases lay outside the gene matches. The CDR3 spans 14 residues. In germline, CDR1 is SGHDN, CDR2 FVKESK. The CDR3 DNA is TGTGCCAGCAGCCAAACAGGGGTTTGGGAGACCCAGTACTTC. The encoded protein is CASSQTGVWETQYF.

The V and J genes are TRBV5-5 and TRBJ1-5; D might be TRBD1 (6 bases). The CDR3 is made up of 15 amino acids. The V gene's germline CDR1 is SGHKS and CDR2 YYEKEE (reference sequence). V lost 4 bases to trimming and J lost 7 bases, with 18 bases between them. The CDR3 here is CASSPRPDSRQPQHF. CDR3 nucleotides: TGTGCCAGCAGCCCCCGGCCGGACAGTCGCCAGCCCCAGCATTTT.

The genes are TRBV11-3 and TRBJ1-3; 7 bases fit TRBD1. The germline CDR1 and CDR2 sequences are SGHNT and YENEEA. V trimming: 4 bases; J trimming: 4 bases; junction bases outside the gene matches: 7. There are 15 residues in the CDR3. CDR3 protein: CASSSRRDRGNTIYF. The CDR3 bases are TGTGCCAGCAGCTCCCGTCGGGACAGAGGAAACACCATATATTTT.

This clone is a singleton in its sample. The V gene is TRBV2, the J gene TRBJ1-4, with D perhaps TRBD1 (6 bases). This CDR3 comprises 14 residues. CDR1 and CDR2 from the germline V gene are SNHLY and FYNNEI. V shed 7 bases and J shed 8 bases, with 17 bases lying between them. This CDR3 is CASTNQGLEEKLFF. The CDR3 DNA reads TGTGCCAGCACCAATCAGGGGCTTGAGGAAAAACTGTTTTTT.

The genes are TRBV19 and TRBJ1-5; D gene uncertain. The CDR3 totals 14 residues. CDR1 is LNHDA and CDR2 is SQIVND in the germline V gene (reference sequence). The ends were cut back, 1 base at V and 4 bases at J, with 8 bases in the middle. CDR3 loop: CASSIVTYNQPQHF. The DNA for the CDR3 is TGTGCCAGTAGTATAGTGACCTATAATCAGCCCCAGCATTTT.

The V gene is TRBV19, the J gene TRBJ2-1, with D unclear. Germline CDR1 and CDR2: LNHDA and SQIVND (reference sequence). This CDR3 comprises 14 residues. The V end lost 7 bases, the J end lost 7 bases, and 17 bases lay between the germline ends. CDR3 in amino acids: CASNGPPPKNEQFF. For the CDR3, the DNA is TGTGCCAGTAACGGGCCTCCCCCCAAGAATGAGCAGTTCTTC.

V is TRBV4-1 and J is TRBJ2-2; a weak D match, TRBD1 (5 bases). Between the trimmed V and J ends, which lost 0 bases and 7 bases, there was a span of 15 bases. Germline V gives CDR1 MGHRA, CDR2 YSYEKL. The CDR3 runs 16 residues. CDR3 nucleotide sequence: TGCGCCAGCAGCCAAGATCCCAGGGTGATGAACGGGGAGCTGTTTTTT. Its translation is CASSQDPRVMNGELFF.